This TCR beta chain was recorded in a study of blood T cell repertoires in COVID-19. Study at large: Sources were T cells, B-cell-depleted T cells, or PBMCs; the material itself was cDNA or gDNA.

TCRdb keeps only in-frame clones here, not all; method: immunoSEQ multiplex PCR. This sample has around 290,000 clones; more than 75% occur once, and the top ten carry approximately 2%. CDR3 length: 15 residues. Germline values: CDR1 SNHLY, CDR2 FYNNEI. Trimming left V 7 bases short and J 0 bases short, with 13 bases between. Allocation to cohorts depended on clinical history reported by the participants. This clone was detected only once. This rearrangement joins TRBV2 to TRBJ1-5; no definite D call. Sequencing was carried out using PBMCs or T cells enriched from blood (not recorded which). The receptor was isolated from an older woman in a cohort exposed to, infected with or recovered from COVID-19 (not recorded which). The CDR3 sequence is CASNEGGYSNQPQHF. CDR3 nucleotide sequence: TGTGCCAGCAACGAGGGCGGATATAGCAATCAGCCCCAGCATTTT.